Listed below are T cell receptor beta chains from one sample, sequenced in a study of blood T cell repertoires in COVID-19. The data were produced by immunoSEQ multiplex PCR, yet TCRdb's version contains in-frame clones alone and is incomplete. The sample has approximately 110,000 clones, 70% to 90% seen once. Sequencing was performed on peripheral blood. These receptors came from a human donor in a cohort sampled during active COVID-19. Each CDR3 is given with its conserved first and last residue. D genes are given only for firm matches. Clone size is stated in some rows and not others, as once, few, many or a class when expanded.

j_gene,d_gene,v_gene,abundance,CDR3aa,CDR3nt
TRBJ1-6,TRBD1,TRBV28,NA,CASSSTGGYNSPLHF,TGTGCCAGCAGTTCGACAGGGGGCTATAATTCACCCCTCCACTTT
TRBJ1-2,TRBD1,TRBV2,few,CASRTSNRGRNYGYTF,TGTGCCAGCAGGACCTCTAACAGGGGCAGGAACTATGGCTACACCTTC
TRBJ1-2,TRBD1,TRBV6-5,NA,CASTLGDSLIFF,TGTGCCAGCACCCTGGGGGACAGTCTTATTTTCTTC
TRBJ1-1,NA,TRBV29-1,NA,CSAGQIEAFF,TGCAGCGCCGGACAGATTGAAGCTTTCTTT
TRBJ2-7,TRBD1,TRBV7-2,once,CASSKQGGAYEQYF,TGTGCCAGCAGTAAACAGGGGGGAGCCTACGAGCAGTACTTC
TRBJ1-1,TRBD1,TRBV5-1,once,CASSSVPGQGSNTEAFF,TGCGCCAGCAGCTCCGTCCCGGGACAGGGGTCGAACACTGAAGCTTTCTTT
TRBJ2-3,TRBD2,TRBV6-4,NA,CASPTGGAFTDTQYF,TGTGCCAGCCCTACGGGGGGGGCTTTCACAGATACGCAGTATTTT
TRBJ2-1,TRBD2,TRBV2,NA,CASTERSGSSRREQFF,TGTGCCAGCACGGAGAGAAGCGGGAGTTCCCGCCGTGAGCAGTTCTTC
TRBJ2-5,TRBD1,TRBV16,NA,CASSQIGTGRVETQYF,TGTGCCAGCAGCCAAATCGGGACAGGGAGAGTGGAGACCCAGTACTTC
TRBJ2-6,NA,TRBV21-1,NA,CASSTLPSRRDREYSGANVLTF,TGTGCCAGCAGCACTCTACCTAGCCGCCGGGACAGGGAGTACTCTGGGGCCAACGTCCTGACTTTC
TRBJ1-6,NA,TRBV3-1/TRBV3-2,NA,CASSRTSGKDSPLHF,TGTGCCAGCAGCCGCACGTCAGGGAAGGATTCACCCCTCCACTTT
TRBJ2-1,NA,TRBV6-5,few,CASIGVGGNEQFF,TGTGCCAGCATCGGAGTGGGGGGAAATGAGCAGTTCTTC
TRBJ2-7,NA,TRBV5-1,NA,CASRVQDTYEQYF,TGCGCCAGCAGAGTGCAGGATACCTACGAGCAGTACTTC
TRBJ2-3,NA,TRBV7-2,NA,CASSSSIGLDTQYF,TGTGCCAGCAGCTCCTCGATTGGCTTAGATACGCAGTATTTT
TRBJ2-7,TRBD2,TRBV5-1,NA,CASSDRGGSPSYEQYF,TGCGCCAGCAGCGACCGGGGGGGTTCTCCCTCCTACGAGCAGTACTTC